The clone carrying this TCR beta chain occurred many times. Its antigen remains unknown. CDR1 MNHEY and CDR2 SVGAGI come from the germline V gene. This CDR3 is built from 15 residues. Trimming took off 0 bases at V and 3 bases at J, with 12 bases between the two ends. This sample stems from a study of CD8 T cells in ankylosing spondylitis. Broader study findings: Certain motif variants had earlier been reported in reactive arthritis synovial fluid and blood. Ankylosing spondylitis blood appeared to carry a characteristic TCR beta motif of roughly eight highly homologous variants. A CD8+ phenotype characterized the disease-linked clones, which were relatively rare in peripheral blood. Clones tied to disease were said to be significantly enriched in matched ankylosing spondylitis synovial fluid.

MiXCR, run by TCRdb on the 5' RACE reads, gives a single entry per CDR3 protein. The sample yields 220,000 or so distinct CDR3 sequences, more than 9% seen once. The genes are TRBV6-5 and TRBJ2-7, with D unclear. The sample consisted of blood, either unsorted or a sorted T cell fraction (not recorded which). The TCR was taken from a male donor with ankylosing spondylitis or in good health (not recorded which). Here the CDR3 DNA reads TGTGCCAGCAGTTACTCGGGGTTCTCGTTCTACGAGCAGTACTTC. Translation gives CASSYSGFSFYEQYF.